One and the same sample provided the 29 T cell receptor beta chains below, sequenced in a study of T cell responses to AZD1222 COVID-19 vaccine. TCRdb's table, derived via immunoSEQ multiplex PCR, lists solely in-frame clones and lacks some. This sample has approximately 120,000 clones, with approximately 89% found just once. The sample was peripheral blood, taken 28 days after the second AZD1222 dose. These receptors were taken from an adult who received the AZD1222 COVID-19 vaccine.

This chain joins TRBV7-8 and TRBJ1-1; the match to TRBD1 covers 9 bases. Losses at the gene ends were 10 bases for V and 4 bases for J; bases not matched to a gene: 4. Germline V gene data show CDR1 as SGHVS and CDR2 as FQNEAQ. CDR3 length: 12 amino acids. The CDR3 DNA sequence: TGTGCCATTTACAGGGGGCTCACTGAAGCTTTCTTT. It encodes CAIYRGLTEAFF.

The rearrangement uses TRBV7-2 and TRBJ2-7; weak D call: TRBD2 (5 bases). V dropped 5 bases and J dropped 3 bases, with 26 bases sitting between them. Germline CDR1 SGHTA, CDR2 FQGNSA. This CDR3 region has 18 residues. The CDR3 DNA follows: TGTGCCAGCAGCCACCTTTCTCCCTTGGGGAGACACCTCTACGAGCAGTACTTC. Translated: CASSHLSPLGRHLYEQYF.

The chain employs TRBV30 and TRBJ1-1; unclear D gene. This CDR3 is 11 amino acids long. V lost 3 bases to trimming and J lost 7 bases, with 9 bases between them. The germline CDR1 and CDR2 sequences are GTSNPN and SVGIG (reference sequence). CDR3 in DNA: TGTGCCTGGAGCTTTTCGAATGAAGCTTTCTTT. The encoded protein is CAWSFSNEAFF. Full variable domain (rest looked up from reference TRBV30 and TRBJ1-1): SQTIHQWPATLVQPVGSPLSLECTVEGTSNPNLYWYRQAAGRGLQLLFYSVGIGQISSEVPQNLSASRPQDRQFILSSKKLLLSDSGFYLCAWSFSNEAFFGQGTRLTVV.

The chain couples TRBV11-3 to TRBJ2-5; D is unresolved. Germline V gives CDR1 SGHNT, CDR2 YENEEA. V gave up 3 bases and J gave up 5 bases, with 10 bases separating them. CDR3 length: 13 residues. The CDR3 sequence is CASSLYSGETQYF. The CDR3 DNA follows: TGTGCCAGCAGCTTGTATTCTGGGGAGACCCAGTACTTC.

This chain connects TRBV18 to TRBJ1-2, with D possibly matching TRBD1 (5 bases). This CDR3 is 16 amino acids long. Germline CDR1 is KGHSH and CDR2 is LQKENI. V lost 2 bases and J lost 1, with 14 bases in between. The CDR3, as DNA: TGTGCCAGCTCACCAGGGGCAGGGAGTGATAACTATGGCTACACCTTC. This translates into CASSPGAGSDNYGYTF. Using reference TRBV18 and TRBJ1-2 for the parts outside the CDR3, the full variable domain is NAGVMQNPRHLVRRRGQEARLRCSPMKGHSHVYWYRQLPEEGLKFMVYLQKENIIDESGMPKERFSAEFPKEGPSILRIQQVVRGDSAAYFCASSPGAGSDNYGYTFGSGTRLTVV.

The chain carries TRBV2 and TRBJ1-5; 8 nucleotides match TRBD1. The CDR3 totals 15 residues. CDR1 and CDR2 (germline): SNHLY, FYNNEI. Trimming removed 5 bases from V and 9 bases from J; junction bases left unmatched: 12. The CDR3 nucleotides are TGTGCCAGCAGTTTAGGACAGGGTAATCGTTGGCCCCAGCATTTT. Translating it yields CASSLGQGNRWPQHF.

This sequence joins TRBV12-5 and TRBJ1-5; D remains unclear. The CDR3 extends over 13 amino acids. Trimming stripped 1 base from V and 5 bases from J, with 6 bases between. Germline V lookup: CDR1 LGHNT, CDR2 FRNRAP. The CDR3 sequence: CASGLGVHQPQHF. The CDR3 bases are TGTGCTAGTGGTTTGGGGGTCCATCAGCCCCAGCATTTT.

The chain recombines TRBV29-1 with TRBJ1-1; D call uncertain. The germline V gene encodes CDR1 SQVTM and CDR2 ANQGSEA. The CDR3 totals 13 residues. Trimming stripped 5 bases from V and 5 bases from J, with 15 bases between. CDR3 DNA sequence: TGCAGCGTTTTTATGTCCATCGGGACTGAAGCTTTCTTT. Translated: CSVFMSIGTEAFF.

The CDR3 reads CASSLDRSSGNTIYF. The CDR3 DNA follows: TGTGCCAGCAGCTTAGACCGAAGCTCTGGAAACACCATATATTTT. The gene calls are TRBV5-6 and TRBJ1-3; D unclear. The CDR3 has 15 amino acids. Between the trimmed V and J ends, which lost 2 bases and 0 bases, there was a span of 9 bases. CDR1 SGHDT and CDR2 YYEEEE come from the germline V gene.

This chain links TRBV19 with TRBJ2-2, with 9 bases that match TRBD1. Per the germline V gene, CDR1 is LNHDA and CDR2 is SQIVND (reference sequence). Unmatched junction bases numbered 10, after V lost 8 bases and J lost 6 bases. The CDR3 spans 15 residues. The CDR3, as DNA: TGTGCCAGTCAACTCGGGACAGGGCCTCCCGGGGAGCTGTTTTTT. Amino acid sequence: CASQLGTGPPGELFF.

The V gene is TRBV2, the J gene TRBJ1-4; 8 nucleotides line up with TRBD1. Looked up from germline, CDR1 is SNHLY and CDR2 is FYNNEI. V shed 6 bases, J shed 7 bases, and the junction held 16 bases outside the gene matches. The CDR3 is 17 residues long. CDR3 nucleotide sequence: TGTGCCAGCAGGGACCGGACAGGGTCTATAAAAGGTGAAAAACTGTTTTTT. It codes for CASRDRTGSIKGEKLFF.

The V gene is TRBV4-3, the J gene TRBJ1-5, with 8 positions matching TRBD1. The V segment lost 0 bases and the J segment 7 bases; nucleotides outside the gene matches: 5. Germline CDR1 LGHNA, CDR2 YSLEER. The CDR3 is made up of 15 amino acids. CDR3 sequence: CASSQDRQGPQPQHF. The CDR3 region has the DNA TGCGCCAGCAGCCAAGACCGACAGGGGCCCCAGCCCCAGCATTTT.

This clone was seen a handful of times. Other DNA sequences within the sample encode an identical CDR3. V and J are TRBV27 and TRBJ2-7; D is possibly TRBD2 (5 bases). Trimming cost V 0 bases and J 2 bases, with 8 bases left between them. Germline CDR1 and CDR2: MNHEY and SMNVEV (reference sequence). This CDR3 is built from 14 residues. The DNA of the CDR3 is TGTGCCAGCAGTTTATCGGGCGGGCCCTACGAGCAGTACTTC. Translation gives CASSLSGGPYEQYF.

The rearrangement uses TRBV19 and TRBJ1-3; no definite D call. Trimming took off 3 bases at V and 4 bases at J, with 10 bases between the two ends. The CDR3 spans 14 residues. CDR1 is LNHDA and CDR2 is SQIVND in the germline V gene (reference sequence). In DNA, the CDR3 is TGTGCCAGTAGTATCGGGTCGACCGGAAACACCATATATTTT. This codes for CASSIGSTGNTIYF.

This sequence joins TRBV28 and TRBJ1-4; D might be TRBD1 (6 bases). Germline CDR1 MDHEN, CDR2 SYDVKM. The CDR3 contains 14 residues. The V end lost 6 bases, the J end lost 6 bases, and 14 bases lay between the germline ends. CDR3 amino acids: CASSQGGSDEKLFF. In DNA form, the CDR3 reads TGTGCCAGCAGCCAAGGGGGAAGCGATGAAAAACTGTTTTTT.

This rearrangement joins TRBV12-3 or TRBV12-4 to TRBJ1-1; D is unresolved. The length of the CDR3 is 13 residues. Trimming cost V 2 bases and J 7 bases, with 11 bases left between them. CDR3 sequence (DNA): TGTGCCAGCAGTTTAATCCGGATCGGTGAAGCTTTCTTT. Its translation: CASSLIRIGEAFF.

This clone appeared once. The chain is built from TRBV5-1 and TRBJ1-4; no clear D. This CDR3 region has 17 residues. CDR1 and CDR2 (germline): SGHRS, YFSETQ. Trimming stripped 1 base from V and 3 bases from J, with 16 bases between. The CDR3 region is CASSLQPGGPPNEKLFF. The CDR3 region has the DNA TGCGCCAGCAGCTTGCAGCCGGGAGGACCTCCTAATGAAAAACTGTTTTTT.

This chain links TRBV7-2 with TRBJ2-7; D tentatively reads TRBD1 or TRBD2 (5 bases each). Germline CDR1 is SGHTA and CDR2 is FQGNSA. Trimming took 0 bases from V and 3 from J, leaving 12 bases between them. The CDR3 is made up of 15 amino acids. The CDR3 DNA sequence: TGTGCCAGCAGCTTAGCCAGCCGAGGGGACTACGAGCAGTACTTC. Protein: CASSLASRGDYEQYF.

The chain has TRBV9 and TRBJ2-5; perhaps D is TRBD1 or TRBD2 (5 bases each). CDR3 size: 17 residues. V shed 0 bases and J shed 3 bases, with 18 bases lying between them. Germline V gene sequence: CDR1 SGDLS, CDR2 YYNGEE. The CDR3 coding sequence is TGTGCCAGCAGCGTAGATGTAGGTGGAAGAGGGGAAGAGACCCAGTACTTC. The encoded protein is CASSVDVGGRGEETQYF.

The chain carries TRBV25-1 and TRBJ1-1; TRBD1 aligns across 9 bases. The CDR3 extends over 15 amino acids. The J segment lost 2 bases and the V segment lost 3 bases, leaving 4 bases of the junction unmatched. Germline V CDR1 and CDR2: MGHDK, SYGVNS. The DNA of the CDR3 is TGTGCCAGCAGTGAGTGGGACAGGGTAAACACTGAAGCTTTCTTT. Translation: CASSEWDRVNTEAFF.

The CDR3 bases are TGTGCCAGCAGCTTAAGACTAGCGGGGCTCACAGATACGCAGTATTTT. It specifies CASSLRLAGLTDTQYF. J is TRBJ2-3 and V is TRBV7-6; TRBD2 agrees at 11 bases. The germline V gene has CDR1 SGHVS and CDR2 FNYEAQ. The CDR3 is 16 residues long. V was pared by 2 bases and J by 2 bases, with 3 bases of the junction left unmatched.

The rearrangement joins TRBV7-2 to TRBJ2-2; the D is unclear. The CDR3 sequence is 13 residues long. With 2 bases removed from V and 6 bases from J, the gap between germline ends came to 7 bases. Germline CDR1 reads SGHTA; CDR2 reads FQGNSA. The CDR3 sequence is CASSLRFPGELFF. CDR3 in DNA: TGTGCCAGCAGCTTACGGTTTCCCGGGGAGCTGTTTTTT. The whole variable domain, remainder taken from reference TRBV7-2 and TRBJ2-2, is GAGVSQSPSNKVTEKGKDVELRCDPISGHTALYWYRQSLGQGLEFLIYFQGNSAPDKSGLPSDRFSAERTGGSVSTLTIQRTQQEDSAVYLCASSLRFPGELFFGEGSRLTVL.

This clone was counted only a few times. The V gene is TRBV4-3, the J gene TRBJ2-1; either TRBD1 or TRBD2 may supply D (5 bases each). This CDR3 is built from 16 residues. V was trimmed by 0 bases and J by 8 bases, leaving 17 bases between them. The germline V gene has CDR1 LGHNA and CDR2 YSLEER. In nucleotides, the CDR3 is TGCGCCAGCAGCCAAGATCTGGGGGACCCCCGTGATGAGCAGTTCTTC. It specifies CASSQDLGDPRDEQFF.

The CDR3 loop is CASGPTGGRYGYTF. CDR3 sequence (DNA): TGTGCCAGCGGCCCGACAGGGGGACGGTATGGCTACACCTTC. The V and J genes are TRBV11-1 and TRBJ1-2, with 9 positions matching TRBD1. Germline V gives CDR1 SGHAT, CDR2 FQDESV (reference sequence). The CDR3 sequence is 14 residues long. The junction had 9 bases not matched to a gene; V was cut back by 8 bases and J by 5 bases. Full variable domain (missing parts from reference TRBV11-1 and TRBJ1-2): EAEVAQSPRYKITEKSQAVAFWCDPISGHATLYWYRQILGQGPELLVQFQDESVVDDSQLPKDRFSAERLKGVDSTLKIQPAELGDSAMYLCASGPTGGRYGYTFGSGTRLTVV.

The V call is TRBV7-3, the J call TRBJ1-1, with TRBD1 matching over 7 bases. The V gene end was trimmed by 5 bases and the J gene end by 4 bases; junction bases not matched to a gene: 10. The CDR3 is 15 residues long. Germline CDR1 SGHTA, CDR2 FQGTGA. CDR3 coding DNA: TGTGCCAGCAGCAGCCAGACAGGGATTGGCACTGAAGCTTTCTTT. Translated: CASSSQTGIGTEAFF.

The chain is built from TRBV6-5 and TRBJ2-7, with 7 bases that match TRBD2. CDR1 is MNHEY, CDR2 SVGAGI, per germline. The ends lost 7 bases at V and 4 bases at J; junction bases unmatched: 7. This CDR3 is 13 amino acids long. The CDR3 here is CASNRAGIYEQYF. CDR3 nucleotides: TGTGCCAGCAACCGAGCGGGGATATACGAGCAGTACTTC.

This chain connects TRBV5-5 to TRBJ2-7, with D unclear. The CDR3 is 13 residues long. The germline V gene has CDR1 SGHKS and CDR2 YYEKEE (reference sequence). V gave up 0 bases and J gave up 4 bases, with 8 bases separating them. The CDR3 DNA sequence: TGTGCCAGCAGCTTGGAGGCGTTTTACGAGCAGTACTTC. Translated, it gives CASSLEAFYEQYF.

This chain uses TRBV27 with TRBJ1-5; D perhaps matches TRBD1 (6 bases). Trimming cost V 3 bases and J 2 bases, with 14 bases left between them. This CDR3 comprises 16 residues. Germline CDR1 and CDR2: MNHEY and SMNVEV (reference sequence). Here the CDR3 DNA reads TGTGCCAGCAGTTTTGTTTTGGGACAAGGCAATCAGCCCCAGCATTTT. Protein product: CASSFVLGQGNQPQHF.

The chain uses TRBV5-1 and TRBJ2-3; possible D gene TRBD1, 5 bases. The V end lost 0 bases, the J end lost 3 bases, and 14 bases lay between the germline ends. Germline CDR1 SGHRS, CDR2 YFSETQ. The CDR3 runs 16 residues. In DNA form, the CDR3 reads TGCGCCAGCAGCTTGGCCAGGGTCGATGAGACAGATACGCAGTATTTT. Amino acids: CASSLARVDETDTQYF.